The T cell receptor (beta chain) under discussion was sequenced for a study of early T cells in non-severe SARS-CoV-2 infection. For the study at large: Alpha and beta chains were unpaired, from unsorted whole-blood bulk RNA. Findings and caveats of the study: VDJdb matches were skewed toward anti-spike CD8 T cell responses.

Each cDNA molecule carried a unique molecular identifier. TCRdb reanalysed the 5' RACE reads using MiXCR and keeps one entry per CDR3 protein. The sample holds 40,000 or so distinct CDR3 sequences, about 5.3% seen once. Germline assignment: CDR1 MGHRA and CDR2 YSYEKL. This CDR3 comprises 14 residues. Trimming took 0 bases from V and 3 from J, leaving 9 bases between them. This clonotype occurred many times. Antigen: not known. This TCR came from an adult who was a healthcare worker with PCR-confirmed SARS-CoV-2 infection or an uninfected control (not recorded which). The chain has TRBV4-1 and TRBJ2-7, with D tentatively TRBD1 (5 bases). Sequenced here: whole blood, sampled at baseline. The CDR3: CASSQERGVYEQYF. Written as DNA, the CDR3 is TGCGCCAGCAGCCAAGAAAGGGGCGTCTACGAGCAGTACTTC.